This T cell receptor beta chain was sequenced in a study of Ad26.COV2.S vaccination and SARS-CoV-2 variants. Study-level information: Donor allocation was to the COV1001 Ad26.COV2.S trial arm. By the intramuscular route, Ad26.COV2.S was given once, or twice 56 days apart.

This CDR3 contains 15 residues. The junction had 11 bases not matched to a gene; V was cut back by 10 bases and J by 3 bases. Germline V gene lookup returns CDR1 MDHEN and CDR2 SYDVKM. Treatment noted: approximately 18 received Ad26.COV2.S at low or high dose, single or two shots; about 5 received placebo; per-sample allocation not given. Repertoires come from day 63 after the first vaccine or placebo injection. The method was immunoSEQ multiplex PCR; TCRdb's version includes in-frame clones alone and lacks a portion of them. The profile shows approximately 480,000 clones, 87% of them singletons. Points on this clone: What it binds is not known.

Study-wide results and caveats: For non-spike TCRs, breadth in vaccine recipients resembled that in placebo recipients. Spike-specific responses of CD8+ and CD4+ T cells were reported to display substantial breadth after vaccination.

Sequencing used peripheral blood, obtained in a trial of Ad26.COV2.S vaccine versus placebo. The chain has TRBV28 and TRBJ2-2, with 7 positions matching TRBD1. The clonotype comes from a person aged 18-65 years who received the Ad26.COV2.S COVID-19 vaccine or a placebo. CDR3 in amino acids: CATREQGLDTGELFF. Here the CDR3 DNA reads TGTGCCACCAGAGAACAGGGGCTGGACACCGGGGAGCTGTTTTTT.